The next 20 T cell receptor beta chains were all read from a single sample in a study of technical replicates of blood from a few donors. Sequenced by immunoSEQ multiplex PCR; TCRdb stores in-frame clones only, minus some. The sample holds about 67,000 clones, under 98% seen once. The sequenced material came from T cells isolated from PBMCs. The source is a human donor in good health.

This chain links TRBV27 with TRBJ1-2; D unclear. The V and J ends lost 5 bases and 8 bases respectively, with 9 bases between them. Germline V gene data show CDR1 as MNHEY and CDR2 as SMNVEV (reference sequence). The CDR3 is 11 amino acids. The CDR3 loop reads CASSRGKGYTF. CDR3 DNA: TGTGCCAGCAGTCGAGGCAAGGGCTACACCTTC.

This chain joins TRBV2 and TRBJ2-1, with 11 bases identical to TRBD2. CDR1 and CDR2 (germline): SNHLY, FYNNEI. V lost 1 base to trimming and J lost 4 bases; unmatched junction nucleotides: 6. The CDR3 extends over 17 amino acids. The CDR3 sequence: CASSEVLAGGAYNEQFF. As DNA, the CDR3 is TGTGCCAGCAGTGAAGTATTAGCGGGAGGGGCGTACAATGAGCAGTTCTTC.

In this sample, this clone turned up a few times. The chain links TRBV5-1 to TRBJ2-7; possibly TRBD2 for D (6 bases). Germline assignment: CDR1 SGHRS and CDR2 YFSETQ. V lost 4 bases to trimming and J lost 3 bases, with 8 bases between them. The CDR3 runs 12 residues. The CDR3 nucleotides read TGCGCCAGCAGCCAGGGAGGCTACGAGCAGTACTTC. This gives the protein CASSQGGYEQYF.

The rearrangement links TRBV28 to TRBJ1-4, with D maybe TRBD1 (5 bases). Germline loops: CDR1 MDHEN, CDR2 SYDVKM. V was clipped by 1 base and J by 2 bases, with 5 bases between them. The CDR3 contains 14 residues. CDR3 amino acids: CASSLSGTNEKLFF. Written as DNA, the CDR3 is TGTGCCAGCAGTTTATCAGGGACTAATGAAAAACTGTTTTTT.

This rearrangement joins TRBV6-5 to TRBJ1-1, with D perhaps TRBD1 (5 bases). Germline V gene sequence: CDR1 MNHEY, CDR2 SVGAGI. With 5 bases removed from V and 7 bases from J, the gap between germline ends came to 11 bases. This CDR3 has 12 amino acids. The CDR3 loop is CASSGGGGEAFF. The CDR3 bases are TGTGCCAGCAGTGGTGGGGGGGGTGAAGCTTTCTTT.

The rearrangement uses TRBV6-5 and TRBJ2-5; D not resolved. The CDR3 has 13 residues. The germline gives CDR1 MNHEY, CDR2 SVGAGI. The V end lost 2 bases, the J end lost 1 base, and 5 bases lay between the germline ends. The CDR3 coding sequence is TGTGCCAGCAGTTACCAGGCCCAAGAGACCCAGTACTTC. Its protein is CASSYQAQETQYF.

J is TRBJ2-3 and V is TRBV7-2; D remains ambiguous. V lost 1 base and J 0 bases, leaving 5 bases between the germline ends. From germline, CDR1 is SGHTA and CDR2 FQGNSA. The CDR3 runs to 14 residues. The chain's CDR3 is CASSLDGSTDTQYF. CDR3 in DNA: TGTGCCAGCAGCTTAGACGGGAGCACAGATACGCAGTATTTT.

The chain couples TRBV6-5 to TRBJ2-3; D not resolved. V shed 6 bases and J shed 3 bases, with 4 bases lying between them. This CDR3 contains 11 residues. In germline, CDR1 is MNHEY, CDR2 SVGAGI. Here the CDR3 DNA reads TGTGCCAGCAGGCAGACAGATACGCAGTATTTT. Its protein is CASRQTDTQYF.

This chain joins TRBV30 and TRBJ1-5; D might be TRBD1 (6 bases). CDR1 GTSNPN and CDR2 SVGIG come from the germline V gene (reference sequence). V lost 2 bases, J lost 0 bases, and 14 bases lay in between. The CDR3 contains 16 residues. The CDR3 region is CAWSMGGAYSNQPQHF. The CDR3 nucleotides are TGTGCCTGGAGTATGGGGGGGGCCTATAGCAATCAGCCCCAGCATTTT. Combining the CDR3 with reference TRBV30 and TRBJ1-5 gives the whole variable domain SQTIHQWPATLVQPVGSPLSLECTVEGTSNPNLYWYRQAAGRGLQLLFYSVGIGQISSEVPQNLSASRPQDRQFILSSKKLLLSDSGFYLCAWSMGGAYSNQPQHFGDGTRLSIL.

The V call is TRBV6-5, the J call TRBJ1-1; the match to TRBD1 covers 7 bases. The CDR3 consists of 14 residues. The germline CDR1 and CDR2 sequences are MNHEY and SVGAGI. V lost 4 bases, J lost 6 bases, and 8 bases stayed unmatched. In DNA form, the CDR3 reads TGTGCCAGCAGTTCCCCCGGCGGGACAGCTGAAGCTTTCTTT. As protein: CASSSPGGTAEAFF.

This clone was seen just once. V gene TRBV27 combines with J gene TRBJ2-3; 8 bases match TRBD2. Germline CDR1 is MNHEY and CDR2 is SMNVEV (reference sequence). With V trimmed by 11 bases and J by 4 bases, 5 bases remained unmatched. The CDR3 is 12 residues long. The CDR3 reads CAAGLVADTQYF. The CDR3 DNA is TGTGCCGCGGGACTAGTCGCAGATACGCAGTATTTT.

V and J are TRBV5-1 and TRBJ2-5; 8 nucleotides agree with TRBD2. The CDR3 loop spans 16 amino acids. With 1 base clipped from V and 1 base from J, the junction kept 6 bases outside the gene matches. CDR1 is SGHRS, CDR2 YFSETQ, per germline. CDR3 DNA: TGCGCCAGCAGCTTGAATCCCGGGAGGGCCCAAGAGACCCAGTACTTC. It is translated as CASSLNPGRAQETQYF. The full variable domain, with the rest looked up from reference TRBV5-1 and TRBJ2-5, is KAGVTQTPRYLIKTRGQQVTLSCSPISGHRSVSWYQQTPGQGLQFLFEYFSETQRNKGNFPGRFSGRQFSNSRSEMNVSTLELGDSALYLCASSLNPGRAQETQYFGPGTRLLVL.

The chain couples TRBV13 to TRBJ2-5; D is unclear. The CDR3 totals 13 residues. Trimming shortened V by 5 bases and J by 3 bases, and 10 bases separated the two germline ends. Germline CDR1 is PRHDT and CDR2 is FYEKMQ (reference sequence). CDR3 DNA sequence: TGTGCCAGCAGCGCGGATCGGGAAGAGACCCAGTACTTC. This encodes CASSADREETQYF. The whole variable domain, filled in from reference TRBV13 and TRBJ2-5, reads AAGVIQSPRHLIKEKRETATLKCYPIPRHDTVYWYQQGPGQDPQFLISFYEKMQSDKGSIPDRFSAQQFSDYHSELNMSSLELGDSALYFCASSADREETQYFGPGTRLLVL.

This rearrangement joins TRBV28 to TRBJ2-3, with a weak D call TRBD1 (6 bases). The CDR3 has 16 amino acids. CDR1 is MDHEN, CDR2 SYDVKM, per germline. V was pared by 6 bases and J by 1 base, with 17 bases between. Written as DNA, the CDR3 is TGTGCCAGCAGCATTCCAGAGAAGGGGGGCACAGATACGCAGTATTTT. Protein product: CASSIPEKGGTDTQYF. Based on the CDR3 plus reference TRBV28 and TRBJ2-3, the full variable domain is DVKVTQSSRYLVKRTGEKVFLECVQDMDHENMFWYRQDPGLGLRLIYFSYDVKMKEKGDIPEGYSVSREKKERFSLILESASTNQTSMYLCASSIPEKGGTDTQYFGPGTRLTVL.

The CDR3: CASSQRDNEQFF. CDR3 in DNA: TGCGCCAGCAGCCAAAGAGACAATGAGCAGTTCTTC. The J gene is TRBJ2-1, the V gene TRBV5-1; D is ambiguous. The V end lost 4 bases, the J end lost 5 bases, and 7 bases lay between the germline ends. Germline assignment: CDR1 SGHRS and CDR2 YFSETQ. This CDR3 spans 12 amino acids.

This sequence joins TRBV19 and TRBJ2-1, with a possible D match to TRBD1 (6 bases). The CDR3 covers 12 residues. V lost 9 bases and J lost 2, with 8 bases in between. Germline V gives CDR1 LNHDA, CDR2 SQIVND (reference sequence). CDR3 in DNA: TGTGCCAGCAGGGGCCCCTACAATGAGCAGTTCTTC. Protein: CASRGPYNEQFF.

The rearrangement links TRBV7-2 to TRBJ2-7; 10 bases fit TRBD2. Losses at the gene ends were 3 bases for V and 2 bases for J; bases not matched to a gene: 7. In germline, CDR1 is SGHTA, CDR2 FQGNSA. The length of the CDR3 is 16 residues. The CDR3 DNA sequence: TGTGCCAGCAGCTTTCCGACTAGCGGGTTACCCTACGAGCAGTACTTC. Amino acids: CASSFPTSGLPYEQYF.

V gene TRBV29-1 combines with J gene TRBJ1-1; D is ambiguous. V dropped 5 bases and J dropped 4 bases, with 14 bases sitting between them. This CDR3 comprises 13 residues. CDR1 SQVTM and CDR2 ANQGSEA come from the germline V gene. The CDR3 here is CSVREVLGTEAFF. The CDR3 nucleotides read TGCAGCGTTAGAGAGGTCCTGGGCACTGAAGCTTTCTTT.

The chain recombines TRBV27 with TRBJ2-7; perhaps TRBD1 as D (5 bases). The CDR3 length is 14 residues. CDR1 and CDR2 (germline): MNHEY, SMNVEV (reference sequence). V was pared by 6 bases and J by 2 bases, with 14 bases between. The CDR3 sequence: CASSLGHDPYEQYF. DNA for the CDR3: TGTGCCAGCAGCCTCGGACATGACCCCTACGAGCAGTACTTC.

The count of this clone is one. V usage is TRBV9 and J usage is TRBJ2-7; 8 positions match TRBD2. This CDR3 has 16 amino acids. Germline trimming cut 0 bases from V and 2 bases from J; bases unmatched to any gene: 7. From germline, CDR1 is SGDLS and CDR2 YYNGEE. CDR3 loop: CASSVVASGLPYEQYF. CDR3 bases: TGTGCCAGCAGCGTAGTGGCTAGCGGGCTTCCCTACGAGCAGTACTTC.